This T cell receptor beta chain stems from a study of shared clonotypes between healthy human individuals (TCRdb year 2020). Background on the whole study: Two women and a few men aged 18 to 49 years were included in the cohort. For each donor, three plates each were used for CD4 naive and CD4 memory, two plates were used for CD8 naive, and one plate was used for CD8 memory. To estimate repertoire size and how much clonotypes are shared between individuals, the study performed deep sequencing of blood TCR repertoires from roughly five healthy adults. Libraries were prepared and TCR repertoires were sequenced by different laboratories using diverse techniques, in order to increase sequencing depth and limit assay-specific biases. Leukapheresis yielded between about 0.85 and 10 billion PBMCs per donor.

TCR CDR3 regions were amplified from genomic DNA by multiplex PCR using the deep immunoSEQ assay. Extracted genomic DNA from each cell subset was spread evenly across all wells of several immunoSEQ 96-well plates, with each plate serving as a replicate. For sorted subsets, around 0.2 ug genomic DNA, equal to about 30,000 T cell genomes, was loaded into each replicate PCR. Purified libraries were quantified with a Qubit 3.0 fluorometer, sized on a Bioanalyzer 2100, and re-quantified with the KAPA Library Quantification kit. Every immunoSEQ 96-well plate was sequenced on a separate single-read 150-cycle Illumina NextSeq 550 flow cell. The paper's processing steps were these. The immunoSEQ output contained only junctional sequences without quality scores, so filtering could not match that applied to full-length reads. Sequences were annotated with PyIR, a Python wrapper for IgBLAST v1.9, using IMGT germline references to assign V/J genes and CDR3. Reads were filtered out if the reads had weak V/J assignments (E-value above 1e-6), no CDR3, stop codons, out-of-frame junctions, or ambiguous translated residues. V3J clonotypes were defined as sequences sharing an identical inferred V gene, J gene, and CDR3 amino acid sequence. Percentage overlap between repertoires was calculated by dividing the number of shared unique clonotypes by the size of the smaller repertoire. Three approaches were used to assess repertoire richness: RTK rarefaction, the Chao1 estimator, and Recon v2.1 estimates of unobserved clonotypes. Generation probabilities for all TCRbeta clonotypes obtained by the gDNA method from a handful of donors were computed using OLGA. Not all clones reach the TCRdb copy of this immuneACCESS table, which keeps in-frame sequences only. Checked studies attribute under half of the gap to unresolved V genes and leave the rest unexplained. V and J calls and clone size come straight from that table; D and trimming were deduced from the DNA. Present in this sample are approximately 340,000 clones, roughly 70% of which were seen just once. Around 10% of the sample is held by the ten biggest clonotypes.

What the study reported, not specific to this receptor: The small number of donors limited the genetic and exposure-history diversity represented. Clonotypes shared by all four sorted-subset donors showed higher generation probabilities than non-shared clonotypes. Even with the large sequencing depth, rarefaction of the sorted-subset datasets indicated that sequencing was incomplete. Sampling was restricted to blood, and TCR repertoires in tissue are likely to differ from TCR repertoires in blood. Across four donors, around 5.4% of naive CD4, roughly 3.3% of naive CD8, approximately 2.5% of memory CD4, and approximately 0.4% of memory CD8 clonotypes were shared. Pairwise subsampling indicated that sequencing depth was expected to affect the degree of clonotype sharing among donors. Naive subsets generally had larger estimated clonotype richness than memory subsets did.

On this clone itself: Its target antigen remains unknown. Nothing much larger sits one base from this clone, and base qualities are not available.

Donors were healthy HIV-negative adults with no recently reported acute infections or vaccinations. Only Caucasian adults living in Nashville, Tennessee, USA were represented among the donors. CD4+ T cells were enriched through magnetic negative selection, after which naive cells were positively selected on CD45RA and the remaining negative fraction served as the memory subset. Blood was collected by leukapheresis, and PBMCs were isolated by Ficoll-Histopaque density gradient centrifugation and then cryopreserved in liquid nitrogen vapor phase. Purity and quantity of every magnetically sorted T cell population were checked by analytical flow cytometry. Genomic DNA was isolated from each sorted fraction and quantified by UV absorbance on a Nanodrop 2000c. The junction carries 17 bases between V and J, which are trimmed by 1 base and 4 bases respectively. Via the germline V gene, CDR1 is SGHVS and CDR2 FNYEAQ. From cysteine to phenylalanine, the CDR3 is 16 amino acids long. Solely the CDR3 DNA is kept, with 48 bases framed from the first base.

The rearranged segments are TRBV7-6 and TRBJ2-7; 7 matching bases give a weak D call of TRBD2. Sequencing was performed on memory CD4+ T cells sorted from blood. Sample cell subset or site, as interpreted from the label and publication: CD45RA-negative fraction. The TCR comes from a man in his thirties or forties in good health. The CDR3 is CASSLEGGASAYEQYF. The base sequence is TGTGCCAGCAGCTTAGAGGGGGGGGCTAGCGCGTACGAGCAGTACTTC.